The 11 T cell receptor beta chains below were found in one sample sequenced in a study of CXCR3-negative and CXCR3-positive naive CD8 T cells. Regarding the study as a whole: Naive cells that were CXCR3-positive had more hydrophobic TRB CDR3s (compared with CXCR3-negative naive cells).

The method, 5' RACE with UMI labels, was used to prepare the TRB cDNA libraries. TCRdb reanalyzed the 5' RACE reads, giving one entry per CDR3 protein sequence and no DNA. Found here are around 160,000 distinct CDR3 sequences; the top ten clones hold 0.25% to 0.3%. These receptors' targets are unknown. Sequencing was carried out using naive CXCR3+ CD8+ T cells from blood. As for subset: CD45RO-CCR7+CD27+CD95- naive CD8+ T cells expressing CXCR3 (TNR3+). The receptors shown here come from a human donor in good health. Some clones in this sample may be carry-over from other donors' samples.

The chain employs TRBV18 and TRBJ2-2. The CDR3 runs 16 residues. CDR1 is KGHSH and CDR2 is LQKENI in the germline V gene. The CDR3 sequence is CASSFVGDLNTGELFF.

The chain links TRBV28 to TRBJ2-1. Germline CDR1 is MDHEN and CDR2 is SYDVKM. The CDR3 runs 12 residues. CDR3 region: CASTFSYNEQFF.

The chain couples TRBV14 to TRBJ2-2; with no DNA, the TCRdb D assignment of TRBD1 cannot be verified. In germline, CDR1 is SGHDN, CDR2 FVKESK. The CDR3 runs to 17 residues. The CDR3 sequence: CASSQDHPLANTGELFF. Supplemented by reference TRBV14 and TRBJ2-2, the full variable domain reads EAGVTQFPSHSVIEKGQTVTLRCDPISGHDNLYWYRRVMGKEIKFLLHFVKESKQDESGMPNNRFLAERTGGTYSTLKVQPAELEDSGVYFCASSQDHPLANTGELFFGEGSRLTVL.

The rearrangement links TRBV4-3 to TRBJ2-7. Germline assignment: CDR1 LGHNA and CDR2 YSLEER. The CDR3 loop spans 15 amino acids. The chain's CDR3 is CASSQEIGFFYEQYF.

The V call is TRBV5-6, the J call TRBJ2-7; without DNA, the TCRdb call of TRBD1 cannot be checked. The germline gives CDR1 SGHDT, CDR2 YYEEEE. The CDR3 is 15 residues long. The CDR3: CASSLAGTGTYEQYF.

The J gene is TRBJ2-1, the V gene TRBV29-1; TCRdb reports TRBD1, a call that lacks DNA to check it against. CDR1 SQVTM and CDR2 ANQGSEA come from the germline V gene. This CDR3 has 16 amino acids. The CDR3 region is CSVEAFTGVAPNEQFF.

The gene calls are TRBV29-1 and TRBJ1-1; the TRBD1 assignment by TCRdb is unverifiable without DNA. Germline-derived CDR1 and CDR2 are SQVTM and ANQGSEA. The CDR3 runs 15 residues. The CDR3 spells CSGQGTGTGAYEAFF.

The chain employs TRBV29-1 and TRBJ2-1. This CDR3 has 12 residues. CDR1 and CDR2 from the germline V gene are SQVTM and ANQGSEA. The CDR3 loop is CSDLTEYNEQFF.

The rearrangement joins TRBV29-1 to TRBJ2-7. The germline V gene encodes CDR1 SQVTM and CDR2 ANQGSEA. There are 13 residues in the CDR3. The CDR3 sequence is CSGNSGSSDEQYF.

The gene calls are TRBV7-2 and TRBJ2-7. In germline, CDR1 is SGHTA, CDR2 FQGNSA. This CDR3 is built from 12 residues. This chain's CDR3 is CASSQDYYEQYF.

This chain links TRBV5-1 with TRBJ2-7; TCRdb's D gene call, TRBD1, goes unchecked for lack of DNA. CDR3 length equals 15 residues. Germline values: CDR1 SGHRS, CDR2 YFSETQ. The CDR3 sequence: CASSLDRGGSYEQYF. The entire variable domain, with the rest obtained from reference TRBV5-1 and TRBJ2-7, is as follows: KAGVTQTPRYLIKTRGQQVTLSCSPISGHRSVSWYQQTPGQGLQFLFEYFSETQRNKGNFPGRFSGRQFSNSRSEMNVSTLELGDSALYLCASSLDRGGSYEQYFGPGTRLTVT.